This T cell receptor (beta chain) originates from a study of T cell responses to AZD1222 COVID-19 vaccine (dated by TCRdb to 2020 to 2022). Regarding the research as a whole: A total of 230 to 250 trial participants underwent TCR sequencing, of whom under 220 had received two doses of AZD1222 and around 25 had received two doses of the MenACWY control vaccine. Trial participants were enrolled by age into subgroups of 18-55, 56-69 and 70-plus years, and about 150, 27 and 61 TCR-sequenced participants, respectively, were included in these subgroups.

Concerning this clone itself: Its target antigen remains unknown. Base qualities are not provided; no much larger clone lies one nucleotide away.

The paper as a whole reports these results and caveats: Nearly half of unique spike-specific TCRs reportedly recognized epitopes outside regions mutated in the B.1.351 and B.1.1.7 variants. Most participants were white British and females outnumbered males, and the authors suggested that clonal diversity may have been underestimated. Conclusions about previously exposed vaccinees are limited, since just 6 or 7 AZD1222 recipients were seropositive for SARS-CoV-2 at baseline. Vaccine-associated CD4 TCRs spanned the whole spike protein, with dominant responses in regions 160-218 and 743-854. After two AZD1222 doses, both the breadth and the depth of spike-specific TCRs were significantly higher than at day 0 and than in MenACWY recipients. Because no samples from the day 14 peak response were available, repertoires could be characterized only after the peak T cell response. In the small 56-69-year group, the increase in depth fell short of significance, most likely because of low power.

The CDR3 regions of human TCRbeta chains were analyzed by immunosequencing. Per the source publication's procedure: TCRs in the repertoires were matched against a reference library of SARS-CoV-2-specific TCRs that had been generated with the MIRA antigen-specificity platform. Breadth meant the fraction of unique TCRs that were SARS-CoV-2-associated, whereas depth meant the fraction of total T cells that were SARS-CoV-2-associated. Using the MIRA data, every spike-specific TCR was mapped to the spike region that the TCR reacted to and assigned to either a CD4 or a CD8 class. Log10-transformed breadth and depth values were compared by one-way ANOVA with Sidak's multiple comparisons tests. This is the immuneACCESS table as TCRdb keeps it, with only in-frame sequences that have V and J called. A part of the clones is gone; compared with another copy, unresolved V genes explain less than half, and the rest is unexplained. Clone size and the V and J calls come from that table; the DNA yielded D and trimming. In this sample the table shows about 150,000 clones, just under 95% of which occur a single time. The top ten constitute approximately 6.5% of the sample.

The sample's time point label, decoded: about 28 days (+/-7) after the second vaccine dose. AZD1222 recipients given second doses at about 4 weeks or at about 12 weeks were pooled, since spike-specific TCR depth and breadth were not found to differ between the two schedules. Samples from vaccinated people were obtained from the UK trials COV001 and COV002, which included a single-blind randomized controlled phase 2/3 trial of AZD1222 (ChAdOx1 nCoV-19) in healthy adults. For TCRbeta chain sequencing, PBMC samples from trial participants were taken at day 0 and at day 28 after the second dose. The CDR3 starts with the cysteine, ends with the phenylalanine, and has 19 residues. Only the CDR3 DNA is retained, 57 bases long and in frame from the first base. Compared with germline, V lacks 0 bases and J lacks 8 bases; bases without a gene match: 16. CDR1 and CDR2 are drawn from the germline V gene: MRHNA, SNTAGT.

The rearranged chain carries TRBV6-4 and TRBJ1-2; TRBD1 fits 12 bases in the junction. This sample comprised peripheral blood, obtained 28 days after the second AZD1222 dose. The TCR originated in an adult who received the AZD1222 COVID-19 vaccine. DNA sequence: TGTGCCAGCAGTGACTCGAGTCGGGACAGGGGGCCGCTGTTCGAGGGCTACACCTTC. Protein translation: CASSDSSRDRGPLFEGYTF.